This section outlines one T cell receptor beta chain sequence together with its context. Its antigen is currently unknown. This entry is derived from a study of cytomegalovirus exposure and HLA in healthy donors. General study results and limits: The study carried out a later analysis of TCR beta sequences. It associated 15,000 to 20,000 of them with specific HLA alleles at a false discovery rate of 0.05.

Researchers ran the PCR with 60 Vbeta and 13 Jbeta primers. How the authors handled the data: Roughly 81 million unique TCR beta chains, 9.5 million to 14 million shared, were counted in a later analysis. Sequencing was performed with immunoSEQ multiplex PCR; in TCRdb, only in-frame clones are kept and a portion is missing. The D gene and trimming were derived from the DNA, and the V and J assignments and clone size from that table. This sample's table has about 200,000 clones. Trimming took 4 bases from V and 0 from J; bases not matched to a gene: 10. The CDR3 length is 18 residues. Germline V gene lookup returns CDR1 MNHNS and CDR2 SASEGT.

The chain is built from TRBV6-1 and TRBJ2-3; TRBD2 aligns across 10 bases. The source is a girl aged 2-9 years in good health and CMV-seropositive. What was sequenced was PBMCs. The CDR3 DNA follows: TGTGCCAGCAGTGCTGTTAGCGGGAGGATGGCTAGCACAGATACGCAGTATTTT. Translated: CASSAVSGRMASTDTQYF.